The present entry profiles one T cell receptor (beta chain) with its context. Antigen: not known. This sample is part of a study of radiotherapy plus CTLA-4 blockade in lung cancer. Study summary: Among all patients, about 19% showed objective responses, while more than 25% had disease control. Study-wide results and limits: Reportedly, early blood T cell clone dynamics best predicted response, with interferon-beta. After treatment with radiotherapy plus ipilimumab, TCR clones that came from the tumor expanded in blood.

Lung cancer patients with chemo-refractory metastatic non-small-cell disease were given focal radiation plus CTLA-4 blockade with ipilimumab. The data were produced by immunoSEQ multiplex PCR, yet TCRdb's version contains in-frame clones alone and is incomplete. The data hold around 56,000 clones, with 70% to 80% observed a single time. Germline lookup yields CDR1 SGHNT and CDR2 YYREEE (reference sequence). This CDR3 has 15 amino acids. Deletions cut 2 bases from V and 0 bases from J, with 6 bases between. The source is a human donor with non-small cell lung cancer who had a complete response to radiotherapy plus ipilimumab. Sequencing was performed on peripheral blood, taken from a patient treated with radiotherapy plus ipilimumab. The chain combines TRBV5-4 with TRBJ1-6; possibly TRBD1 for D (5 bases). The CDR3 loop reads CASSFDSSYNSPLHF. DNA of the CDR3: TGTGCCAGCAGCTTTGACAGCTCCTATAATTCACCCCTCCACTTT. Complete variable domain (other parts from reference TRBV5-4 and TRBJ1-6): ETGVTQSPTHLIKTRGQQVTLRCSSQSGHNTVSWYQQALGQGPQFIFQYYREEENGRGNFPPRFSGLQFPNYSSELNVNALELDDSALYLCASSFDSSYNSPLHFGNGTRLTVT.